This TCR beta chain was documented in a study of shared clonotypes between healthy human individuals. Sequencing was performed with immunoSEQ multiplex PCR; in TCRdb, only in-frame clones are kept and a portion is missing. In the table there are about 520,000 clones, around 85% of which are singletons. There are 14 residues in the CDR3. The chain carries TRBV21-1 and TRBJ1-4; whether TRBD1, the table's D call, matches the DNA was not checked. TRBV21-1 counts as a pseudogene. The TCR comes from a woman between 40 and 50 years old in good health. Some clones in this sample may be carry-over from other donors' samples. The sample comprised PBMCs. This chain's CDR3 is CASSSRQANEKLFF. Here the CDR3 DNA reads TGTGCCAGCAGCAGCCGACAGGCTAATGAAAAACTGTTTTTT.